This TCR beta chain was found in a study of shared clonotypes between healthy human individuals. Whole-study findings and limits: Sharing across four donors was highest in naive CD4 (roughly 5%) and lowest in memory CD8 (roughly 0.4%). As a rule, naive subsets had a larger estimated richness than memory subsets.

The CDR3 totals 15 residues. The germline V gene has CDR1 MGHDK and CDR2 SYGVNS. V was clipped by 0 bases and J by 2 bases, with 9 bases between them. About this clone: Its specificity is unknown.

Sequenced by immunoSEQ multiplex PCR; TCRdb stores in-frame clones only, minus some. The repertoire includes a few hundred thousand clones, about 73% of them detected once, and 8% to 13% sits in the top ten. The sequence derives from a man younger than 40 in good health. The J gene is TRBJ2-3, the V gene TRBV25-1, with D unresolved. The sequenced material came from memory CD4+ T cells sorted from blood. As for subset: CD45RA-negative fraction. The CDR3: CASSEYRADTDTQYF. CDR3 in DNA: TGTGCCAGCAGTGAATATCGGGCGGACACAGATACGCAGTATTTT.